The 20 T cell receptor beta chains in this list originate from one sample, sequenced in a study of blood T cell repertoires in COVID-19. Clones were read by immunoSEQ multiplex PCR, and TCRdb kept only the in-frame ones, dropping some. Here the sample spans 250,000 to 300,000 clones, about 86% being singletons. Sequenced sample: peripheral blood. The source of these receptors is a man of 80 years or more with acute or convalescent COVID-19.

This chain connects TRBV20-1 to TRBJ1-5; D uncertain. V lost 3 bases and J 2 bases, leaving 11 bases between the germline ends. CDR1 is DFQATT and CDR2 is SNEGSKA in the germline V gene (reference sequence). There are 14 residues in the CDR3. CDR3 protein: CSASPGNGNQPQHF. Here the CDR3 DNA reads TGCAGTGCTAGTCCGGGGAACGGCAATCAGCCCCAGCATTTT.

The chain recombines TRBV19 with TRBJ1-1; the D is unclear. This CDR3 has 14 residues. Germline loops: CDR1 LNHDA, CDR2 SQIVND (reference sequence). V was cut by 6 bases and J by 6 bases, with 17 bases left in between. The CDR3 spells CASRRGPERSEAFF. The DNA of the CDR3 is TGTGCCAGTAGACGAGGGCCCGAACGCTCTGAAGCTTTCTTT.

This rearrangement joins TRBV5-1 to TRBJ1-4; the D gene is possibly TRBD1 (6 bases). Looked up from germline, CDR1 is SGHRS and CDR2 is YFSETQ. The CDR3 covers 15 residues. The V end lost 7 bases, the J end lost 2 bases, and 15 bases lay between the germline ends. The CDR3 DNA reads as TGCGCCAGCGGCGAACAGGGTACGACTAATGAAAAACTGTTTTTT. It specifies CASGEQGTTNEKLFF.

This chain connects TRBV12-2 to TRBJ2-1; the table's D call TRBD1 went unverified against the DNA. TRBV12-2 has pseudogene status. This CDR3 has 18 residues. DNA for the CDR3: TGTGCAAGTCGCTTAATGGTGCGGCTCCAGGGTTCGTCGAATGAGCAGTTCTTC. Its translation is CASRLMVRLQGSSNEQFF.

The CDR3 here is CASSRQAGSYNEQFF. DNA for the CDR3: TGTGCCAGCAGTCGACAGGCGGGCTCGTACAATGAGCAGTTCTTC. The chain has TRBV6-4 and TRBJ2-1, with D possibly TRBD1 on 6 matching bases. This CDR3 region has 15 residues. V was shortened by 5 bases and J by 4 bases, with 15 bases between the two germline ends. Per germline, CDR1 MRHNA and CDR2 SNTAGT.

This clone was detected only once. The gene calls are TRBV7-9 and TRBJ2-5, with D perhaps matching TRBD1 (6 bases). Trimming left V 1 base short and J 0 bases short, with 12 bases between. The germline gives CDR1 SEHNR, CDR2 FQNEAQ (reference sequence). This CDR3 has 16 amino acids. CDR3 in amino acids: CASSLGIRDNQETQYF. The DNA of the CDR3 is TGTGCCAGCAGCTTAGGGATCCGGGACAACCAAGAGACCCAGTACTTC.

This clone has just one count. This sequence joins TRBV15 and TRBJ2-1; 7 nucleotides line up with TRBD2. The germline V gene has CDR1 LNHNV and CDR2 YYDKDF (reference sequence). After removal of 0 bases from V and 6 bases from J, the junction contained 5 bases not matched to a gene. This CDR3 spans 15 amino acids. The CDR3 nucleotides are TGTGCCACCAGCAGAGAAAGGTCTAGCGGCAATGAGCAGTTCTTC. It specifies CATSRERSSGNEQFF.

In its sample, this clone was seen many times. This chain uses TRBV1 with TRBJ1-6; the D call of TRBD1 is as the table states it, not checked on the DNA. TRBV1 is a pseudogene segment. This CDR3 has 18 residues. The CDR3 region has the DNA TGCACCAGCAGCCAAGGGGACAGCCCCCCGCCTAAAAATTCACCCCTCCACTTT. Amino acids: CTSSQGDSPPPKNSPLHF.

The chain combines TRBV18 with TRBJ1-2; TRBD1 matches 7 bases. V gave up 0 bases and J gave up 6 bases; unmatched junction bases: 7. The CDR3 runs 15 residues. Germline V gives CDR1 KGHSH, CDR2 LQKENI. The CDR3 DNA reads TGTGCCAGCTCACCACCGGAGGGCAGGGGGAATGGCTACACCTTC. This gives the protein CASSPPEGRGNGYTF.

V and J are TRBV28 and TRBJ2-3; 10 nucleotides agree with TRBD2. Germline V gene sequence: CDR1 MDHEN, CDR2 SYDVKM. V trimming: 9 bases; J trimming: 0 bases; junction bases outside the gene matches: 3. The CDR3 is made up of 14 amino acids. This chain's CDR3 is CASTSGTSTDTQYF. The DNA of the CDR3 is TGTGCCAGTACTAGCGGGACTAGCACAGATACGCAGTATTTT.

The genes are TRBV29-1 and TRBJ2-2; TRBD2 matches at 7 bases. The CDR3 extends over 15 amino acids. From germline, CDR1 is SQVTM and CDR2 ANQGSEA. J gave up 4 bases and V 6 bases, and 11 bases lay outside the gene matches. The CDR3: CSVGDDTGGTGELFF. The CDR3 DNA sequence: TGCAGCGTCGGAGACGACACGGGGGGCACCGGGGAGCTGTTTTTT.

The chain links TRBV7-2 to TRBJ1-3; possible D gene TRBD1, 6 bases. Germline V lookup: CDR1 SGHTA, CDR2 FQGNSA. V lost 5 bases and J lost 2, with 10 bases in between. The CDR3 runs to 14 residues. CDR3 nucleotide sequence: TGTGCCAGCAGCCCAACAGGGACTGGAAACACCATATATTTT. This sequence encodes CASSPTGTGNTIYF.

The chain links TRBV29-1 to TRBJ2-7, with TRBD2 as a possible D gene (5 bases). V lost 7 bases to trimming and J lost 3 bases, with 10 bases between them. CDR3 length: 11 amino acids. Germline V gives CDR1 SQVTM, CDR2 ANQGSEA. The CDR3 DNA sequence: TGCAGCGCCGGGGTAGACTACGAGCAGTACTTC. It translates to CSAGVDYEQYF.

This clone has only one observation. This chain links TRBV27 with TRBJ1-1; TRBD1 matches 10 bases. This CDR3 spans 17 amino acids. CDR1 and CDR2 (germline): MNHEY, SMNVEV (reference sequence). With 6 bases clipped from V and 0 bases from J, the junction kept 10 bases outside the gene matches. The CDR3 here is CASRWTGGSVVNTEAFF. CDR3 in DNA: TGTGCCAGCAGGTGGACAGGGGGATCCGTCGTGAACACTGAAGCTTTCTTT.

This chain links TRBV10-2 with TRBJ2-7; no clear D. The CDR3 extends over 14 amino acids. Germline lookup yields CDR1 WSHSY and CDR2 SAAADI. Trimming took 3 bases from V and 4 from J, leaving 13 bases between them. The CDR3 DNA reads TGCGCCAGCAGTGACCGCGGCATTAATTACGAGCAGTACTTC. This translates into CASSDRGINYEQYF.

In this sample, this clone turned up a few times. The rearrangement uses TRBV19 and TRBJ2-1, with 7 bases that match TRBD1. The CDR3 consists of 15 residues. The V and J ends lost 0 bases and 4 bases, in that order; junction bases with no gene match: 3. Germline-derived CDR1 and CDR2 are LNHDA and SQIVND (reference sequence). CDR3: CASSIDSGQYNEQFF. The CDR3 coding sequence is TGTGCCAGTAGTATAGATTCGGGACAGTACAATGAGCAGTTCTTC.

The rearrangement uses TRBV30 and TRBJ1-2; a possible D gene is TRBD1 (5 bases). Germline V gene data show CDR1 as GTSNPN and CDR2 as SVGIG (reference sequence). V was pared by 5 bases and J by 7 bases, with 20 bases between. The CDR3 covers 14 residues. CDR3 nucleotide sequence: TGTGCCTGGCTCCGTTTCAGGGAAAGTGGTGGCTACACCTTC. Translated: CAWLRFRESGGYTF. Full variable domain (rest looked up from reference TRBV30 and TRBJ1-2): SQTIHQWPATLVQPVGSPLSLECTVEGTSNPNLYWYRQAAGRGLQLLFYSVGIGQISSEVPQNLSASRPQDRQFILSSKKLLLSDSGFYLCAWLRFRESGGYTFGSGTRLTVV.

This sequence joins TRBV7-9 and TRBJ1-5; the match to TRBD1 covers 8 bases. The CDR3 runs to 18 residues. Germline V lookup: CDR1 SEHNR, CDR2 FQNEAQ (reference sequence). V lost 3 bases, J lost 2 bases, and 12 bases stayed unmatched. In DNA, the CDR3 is TGTGCCAGCAGCTTTTCCGGGACAGGCCTGCGTGGCAATCAGCCCCAGCATTTT. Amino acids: CASSFSGTGLRGNQPQHF.

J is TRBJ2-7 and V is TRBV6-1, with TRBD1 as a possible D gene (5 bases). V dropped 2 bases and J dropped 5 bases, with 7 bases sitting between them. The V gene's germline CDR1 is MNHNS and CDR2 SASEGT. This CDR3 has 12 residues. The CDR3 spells CASSEQGDEQYF. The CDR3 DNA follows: TGTGCCAGCAGTGAACAAGGGGACGAGCAGTACTTC.

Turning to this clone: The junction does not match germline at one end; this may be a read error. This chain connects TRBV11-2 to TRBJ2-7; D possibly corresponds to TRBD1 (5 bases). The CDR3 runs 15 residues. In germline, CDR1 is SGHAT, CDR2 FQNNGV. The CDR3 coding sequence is TGTGCCAGCAGCTTAGAGGACACCCTCTCCCACGAGCAGTACTTC. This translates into CASSLEDTLSHEQYF.